Sequencing of this T cell receptor (beta chain) was carried out in a study of vaccination and CD4 T cells after COVID-19. The overall study: Investigators stimulated cells with overlapping spike peptides drawn from SARS-CoV-2, HCoV-NL63, HCoV-OC43 and HCoV-229E.

Worth noting for this clonotype: Its antigen remains unidentified.

Treatment noted: approximately nine-day PBMC culture with coronavirus spike peptide pools or control peptides (ViraFEST assay). The unexposed donor provided CD4+ T cells, which were taken before the COVID-19 pandemic (2011-2018). Germline CDR1 MNHEY, CDR2 SVGEGT. J lost 1 base, V lost 2 bases, and 7 bases had no gene match. There are 19 residues in the CDR3. The assay that was used to sequence DNA from cultured CD4+ T cells was the Oncomine TCR Beta short-read assay. Genomic DNA extraction was carried out from cultured CD4+ T cells. TCRdb ran MiXCR on the PCR reads and lists one entry per CDR3 protein. The sample gives around 10,000 distinct CDR3 sequences, 30% to 40% of which show up once; 20% to 25% is in the top ten.

The sequenced sample consisted of CD4+ T cells from blood, cultured in vitro. The TCR sequence derives from a human donor in good health. The chain recombines TRBV6-2 or TRBV6-3 with TRBJ2-4, with 14 bases fitting TRBD2. CDR3 protein: CASSYRGTSGSGAKNIQYF. CDR3 coding DNA: TGTGCCAGCAGTTACCGCGGGACTAGCGGGAGTGGGGCCAAAAACATTCAGTACTTC.